These 15 T cell receptor beta chains were all obtained from the same sample, sequenced in a study of CD8 T cells in ankylosing spondylitis. Study outcomes and limitations: What seemed typical of ankylosing spondylitis blood was a TCR beta motif built from eight highly homologous variants.

No antigens are known for them. Using its own MiXCR run on the 5' RACE reads, TCRdb lists one record per CDR3 protein. The data show 700,000 to 850,000 distinct CDR3 sequences, with 10% to 15% seen just once and approximately 0.5% held by the top ten. The specimen sequenced was blood, either unsorted or a sorted T cell fraction (not recorded which). These receptors came from a male donor with ankylosing spondylitis.

This clonotype was seen only a few times. V usage is TRBV20-1 and J usage is TRBJ2-7; the match to TRBD1 covers 9 bases. The CDR3 is made up of 13 amino acids. Germline V gene data show CDR1 as DFQATT and CDR2 as SNEGSKA (reference sequence). The V and J ends lost 8 bases and 6 bases, in that order; junction bases with no gene match: 11. CDR3 protein: CSTLTGGEGEQYF. Here the CDR3 DNA reads TGCAGTACGCTGACAGGGGGAGAGGGCGAGCAGTACTTC.

Worth noting for this clonotype: Germline and junction disagree at one end, which may indicate a read error. The V call is TRBV13, the J call TRBJ2-7, with 8 bases aligning to TRBD1. CDR1 and CDR2 from the germline V gene are PRHDT and FYEKMQ (reference sequence). The CDR3 is made up of 15 amino acids. CDR3 sequence reads: CAGSPRRGQGGEQYF. The CDR3 DNA is TGTGCCGGCAGCCCTCGCCGCGGACAGGGAGGCGAGCAGTACTTC. Complete variable domain (other parts from reference TRBV13 and TRBJ2-7): AAGVIQSPRHLIKEKRETATLKCYPIPRHDTVYWYQQGPGQDPQFLISFYEKMQSDKGSIPDRFSAQQFSDYHSELNMSSLELGDSALYFCAGSPRRGQGGEQYFGPGTRLTVT.

This clonotype was found many times. The chain has TRBV4-3 and TRBJ2-2; no clear D gene. V was trimmed by 4 bases and J by 5 bases, leaving 14 bases between them. Germline V gene lookup returns CDR1 LGHNA and CDR2 YSLEER. The length of the CDR3 is 15 residues. CDR3 DNA sequence: TGCGCCAGCAGCCGTCCCGGGCCCACTACCGGGGAGCTGTTTTTT. Its protein is CASSRPGPTTGELFF.

This clonotype was seen a handful of times. This rearrangement joins TRBV10-3 to TRBJ1-2; D remains unclear. The CDR3 loop spans 14 amino acids. Germline CDR1 ENHRY, CDR2 SYGVKD. Trimming took 10 bases from V and 5 from J, leaving 20 bases between them. The CDR3 DNA reads as TGTGCCACCAACCCTGGGCAGCGATTATATGGCTACACCTTC. Translation gives CATNPGQRLYGYTF.

V usage is TRBV24-1 and J usage is TRBJ2-2, with 9 bases aligning to TRBD1. CDR1 is KGHDR and CDR2 is SFDVKD in the germline V gene. The trim removed 3 bases at V and 4 bases at J, leaving 5 bases unmatched. The CDR3 has 16 amino acids. The CDR3 bases are TGTGCCACCAGTGATCCCGGGACAGGGATCACCGGGGAGCTGTTTTTT. It encodes CATSDPGTGITGELFF.

This clonotype appeared a few times. This chain joins TRBV7-9 and TRBJ2-1; TRBD2 agrees at 16 bases. The junction had 6 bases not matched to a gene; V was cut back by 4 bases and J by 12 bases. There are 15 residues in the CDR3. In germline, CDR1 is SEHNR, CDR2 FQNEAQ (reference sequence). CDR3 amino acids: CASSSSGTSGRGQFF. Written as DNA, the CDR3 is TGTGCCAGCAGCTCAAGCGGGACTAGCGGGAGGGGGCAGTTCTTC.

Only a few counts were recorded for this clonotype. V is TRBV18 and J is TRBJ1-5, with a possible D match to TRBD1 (6 bases). The CDR3 contains 14 residues. Trimming pared 6 bases from V and 5 bases from J, leaving 14 bases between. From germline, CDR1 is KGHSH and CDR2 LQKENI. DNA of the CDR3: TGTGCCAGCTCCCCCGGGACAAACGATCAGCCCCAGCATTTT. Encoded protein: CASSPGTNDQPQHF. The complete variable domain, with remaining parts taken from reference TRBV18 and TRBJ1-5, reads NAGVMQNPRHLVRRRGQEARLRCSPMKGHSHVYWYRQLPEEGLKFMVYLQKENIIDESGMPKERFSAEFPKEGPSILRIQQVVRGDSAAYFCASSPGTNDQPQHFGDGTRLSIL.

The rearrangement links TRBV11-2 to TRBJ1-1, with a possible D match to TRBD1 (5 bases). The CDR3 is 15 amino acids. From germline, CDR1 is SGHAT and CDR2 FQNNGV. Trimming shortened V by 1 base and J by 4 bases, and 13 bases separated the two germline ends. The CDR3 nucleotides read TGTGCCAGCAGCTTAGCTTGGGGGTTAGTCACTGAAGCTTTCTTT. Residues: CASSLAWGLVTEAFF.

This clonotype was seen a handful of times. The chain combines TRBV20-1 with TRBJ1-4; D unclear. The CDR3 has 14 amino acids. In germline, CDR1 is DFQATT, CDR2 SNEGSKA (reference sequence). V was clipped by 6 bases and J by 0 bases, with 11 bases between them. CDR3 coding DNA: TGCAGTGCACGGGCCGATCCAACTAATGAAAAACTGTTTTTT. Translation gives CSARADPTNEKLFF.

This clonotype was seen ten or more times. This chain uses TRBV29-1 with TRBJ2-1, with D possibly matching TRBD1 (5 bases). With 0 bases removed from V and 2 bases from J, the gap between germline ends came to 14 bases. This CDR3 has 16 residues. CDR1 and CDR2 from the germline V gene are SQVTM and ANQGSEA. CDR3 DNA sequence: TGCAGCGTTGAAGAGTGGGGCGCGCGGCCCTACAATGAGCAGTTCTTC. Amino acid sequence: CSVEEWGARPYNEQFF.

The chain uses TRBV9 and TRBJ2-5; no clear D. This CDR3 has 14 amino acids. Trimming removed 0 bases at V and 5 bases at J, with 11 bases between. Looked up from germline, CDR1 is SGDLS and CDR2 is YYNGEE. CDR3 DNA sequence: TGTGCCAGCAGCGTAGGAGGTTTCCGCGAGACCCAGTACTTC. Protein sequence: CASSVGGFRETQYF.

This clonotype was found once. This chain links TRBV5-1 with TRBJ2-2; the D call may be TRBD1 or TRBD2 (5 bases each). This CDR3 region has 16 residues. Germline loops: CDR1 SGHRS, CDR2 YFSETQ. V was cut by 4 bases and J by 1 base, with 14 bases left in between. CDR3 in amino acids: CASSASRGENTGELFF. The CDR3 region has the DNA TGCGCCAGCAGCGCTTCCCGGGGCGAGAACACCGGGGAGCTGTTTTTT.

This clonotype was detected many times. The chain uses TRBV5-6 and TRBJ1-2, with unresolved D. V was trimmed by 0 bases and J by 3 bases, leaving 12 bases between them. The CDR3 has 15 amino acids. The germline CDR1 and CDR2 sequences are SGHDT and YYEEEE. The CDR3 protein is CASSLVRRDYYGYTF. DNA for the CDR3: TGTGCCAGCAGCTTGGTACGGAGAGACTACTATGGCTACACCTTC.

This clonotype was counted many times. V gene TRBV5-1 combines with J gene TRBJ2-7; TRBD1 might be the D (6 bases). The CDR3 is 16 amino acids. The ends were cut back, 4 bases at V and 2 bases at J, with 19 bases in the middle. Germline assignment: CDR1 SGHRS and CDR2 YFSETQ. CDR3 in DNA: TGCGCCAGCAGCATTCAGGGGATCAGGGGCACCTACGAGCAGTACTTC. Translation gives CASSIQGIRGTYEQYF.

The gene calls are TRBV29-1 and TRBJ2-7, with TRBD1 matching 8 bases. V trimming: 6 bases; J trimming: 6 bases; junction bases outside the gene matches: 4. The CDR3 covers 11 residues. The germline CDR1 and CDR2 sequences are SQVTM and ANQGSEA. The CDR3 region has the DNA TGCAGCGTCAGGACAGGGACCGAGCAGTACTTC. This translates into CSVRTGTEQYF.